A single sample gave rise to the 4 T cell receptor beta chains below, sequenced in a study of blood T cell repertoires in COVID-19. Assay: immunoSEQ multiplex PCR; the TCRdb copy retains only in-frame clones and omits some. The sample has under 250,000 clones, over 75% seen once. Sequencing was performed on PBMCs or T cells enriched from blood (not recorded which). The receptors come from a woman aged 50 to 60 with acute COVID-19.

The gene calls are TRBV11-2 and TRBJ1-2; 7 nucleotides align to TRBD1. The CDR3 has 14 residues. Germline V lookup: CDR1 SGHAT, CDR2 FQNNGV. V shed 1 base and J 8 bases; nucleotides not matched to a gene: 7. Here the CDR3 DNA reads TGTGCCAGCAGCTTAGGAATAACAGGGGACGGCTACACCTTC. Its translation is CASSLGITGDGYTF. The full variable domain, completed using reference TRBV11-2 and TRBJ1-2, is EAGVAQSPRYKIIEKRQSVAFWCNPISGHATLYWYQQILGQGPKLLIQFQNNGVVDDSQLPKDRFSAERLKGVDSTLKIQPAKLEDSAVYLCASSLGITGDGYTFGSGTRLTVV.

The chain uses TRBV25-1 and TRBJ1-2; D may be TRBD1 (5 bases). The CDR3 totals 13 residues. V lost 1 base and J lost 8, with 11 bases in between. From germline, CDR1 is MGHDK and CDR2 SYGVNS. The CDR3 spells CASSELWGEGYTF. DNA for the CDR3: TGTGCCAGCAGTGAATTGTGGGGGGAAGGCTACACCTTC.

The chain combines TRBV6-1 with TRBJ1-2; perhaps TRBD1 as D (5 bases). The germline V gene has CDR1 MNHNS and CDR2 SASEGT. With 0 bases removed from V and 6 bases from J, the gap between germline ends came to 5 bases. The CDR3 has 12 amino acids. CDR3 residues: CASSEAGDGYTF. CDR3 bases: TGTGCCAGCAGTGAAGCAGGGGATGGCTACACCTTC.

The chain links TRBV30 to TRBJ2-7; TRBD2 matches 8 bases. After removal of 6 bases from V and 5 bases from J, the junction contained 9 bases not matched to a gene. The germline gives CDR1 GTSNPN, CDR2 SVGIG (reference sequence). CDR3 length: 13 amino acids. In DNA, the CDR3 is TGTGCCTGCCGGGGGGGTTTGGTCGACGAGCAGTACTTC. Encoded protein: CACRGGLVDEQYF. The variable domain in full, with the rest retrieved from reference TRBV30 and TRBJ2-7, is SQTIHQWPATLVQPVGSPLSLECTVEGTSNPNLYWYRQAAGRGLQLLFYSVGIGQISSEVPQNLSASRPQDRQFILSSKKLLLSDSGFYLCACRGGLVDEQYFGPGTRLTVT.